At least ten counts were recorded for the clone carrying this T cell receptor beta chain. Its antigen is still unknown. The data are from a study of T cells after yellow fever vaccination. Background on the study: Researchers used SMART-Seq v4 Ultra Low Input to prepare fractions that had low cell numbers.

Study results and caveats: The study re-detected most primary-vaccination clones after the booster (roughly 96% CD4, roughly 85% CD8).

5'RACE template switching added a universal primer site and UMIs to TCR cDNA. TCRdb passed the 5' RACE reads through MiXCR, listing each CDR3 protein once. This table has 140,000 to 150,000 distinct CDR3 sequences, approximately 6.6% appearing once. The CDR3 length is 13 residues. The germline CDR1 and CDR2 sequences are MNHNY and SVGAGI (reference sequence). Unmatched junction bases numbered 4, after V lost 5 bases and J lost 6 bases. The source of this sequence is a man aged 25-45 years who received the YFV17D yellow fever vaccine. The chain is built from TRBV6-6 and TRBJ1-2; 9 nucleotides align to TRBD1. Source: CD4+ T cells sorted from PBMCs, taken 10 days after the yellow fever booster vaccination. The CDR3 here is CASSRDRDDGYTF. CDR3 DNA: TGTGCCAGCAGTCGGGACAGGGACGATGGCTACACCTTC.